What follows describes a single T cell receptor beta chain. The entry originates in a study of blood T cell repertoires in COVID-19. Study-wide background: The study drew acute and convalescent COVID-19 samples from the United States, Italy and Spain. Nucleic acid was either cDNA or gDNA, and it came from T cells, B-cell-depleted T cells, or PBMCs.

In the original analysis: For nucleated cells, counts were estimated from reference gene primer amplification. The data were produced by immunoSEQ multiplex PCR, yet TCRdb's version contains in-frame clones alone and is incomplete. From that table come the V and J calls and clone size; the DNA was used to work out D and trimming. The sample contains about 120,000 clones, around three quarters of which appear only once. What was sequenced was peripheral blood. This receptor was identified in a man aged 40-55 years with active or convalescent COVID-19.

The CDR3 region is CASSLDRGYAFF. The CDR3 DNA reads TGTGCCAGCAGTTTGGACAGGGGTTATGCTTTCTTT. V gene TRBV11-3 combines with J gene TRBJ1-1; 9 bases match TRBD1. The CDR3 has 12 amino acids. Germline lookup yields CDR1 SGHNT and CDR2 YENEEA. Trimming cost V 6 bases and J 11 bases; bases outside gene matches: 7.